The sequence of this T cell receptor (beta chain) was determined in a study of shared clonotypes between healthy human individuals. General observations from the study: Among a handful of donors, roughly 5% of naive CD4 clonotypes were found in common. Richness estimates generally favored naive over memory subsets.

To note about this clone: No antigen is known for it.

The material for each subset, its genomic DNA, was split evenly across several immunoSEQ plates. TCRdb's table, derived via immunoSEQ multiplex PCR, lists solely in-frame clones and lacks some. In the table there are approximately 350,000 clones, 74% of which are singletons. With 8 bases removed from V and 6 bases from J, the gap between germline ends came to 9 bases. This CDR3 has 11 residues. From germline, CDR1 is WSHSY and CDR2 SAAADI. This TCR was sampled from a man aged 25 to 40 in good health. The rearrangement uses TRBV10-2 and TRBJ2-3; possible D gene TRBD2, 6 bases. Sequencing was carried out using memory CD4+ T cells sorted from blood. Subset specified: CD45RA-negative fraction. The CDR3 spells CASASADTQYF. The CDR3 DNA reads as TGCGCCAGCGCTAGCGCTGATACGCAGTATTTT.